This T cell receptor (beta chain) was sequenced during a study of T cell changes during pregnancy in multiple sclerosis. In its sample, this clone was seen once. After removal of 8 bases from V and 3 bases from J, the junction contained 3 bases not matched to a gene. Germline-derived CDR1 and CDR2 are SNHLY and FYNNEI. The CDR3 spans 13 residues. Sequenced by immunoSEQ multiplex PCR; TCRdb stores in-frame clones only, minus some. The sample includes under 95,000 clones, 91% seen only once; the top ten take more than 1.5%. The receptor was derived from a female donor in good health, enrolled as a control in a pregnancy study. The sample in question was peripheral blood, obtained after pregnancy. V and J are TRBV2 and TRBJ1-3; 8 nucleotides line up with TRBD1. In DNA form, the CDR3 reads TGTGCCAGCGGTGGGACAGGTGGAAACACCATATATTTT. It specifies CASGGTGGNTIYF.